This T cell receptor beta chain came from a study of blood T cell repertoires in COVID-19 (TCRdb year 2020). Context from the whole study: The collaborator samples originated in the United States, Italy and Spain and spanned the acute and convalescent phases of COVID-19. The prospective study material was composed of cDNA or gDNA derived from T cells, B-cell-depleted T cells, or PBMCs. The dataset comprised deeply sampled blood TCRbeta repertoires from subjects exposed to, actively infected with, or recovered from COVID-19. The repertoires were made available in a free public database intended to serve as a resource for research on the immune response to SARS-CoV-2. The samples were drawn from two sources: the first 160 participants of the ongoing ImmuneRACE study, and fewer than 1,500 subjects contributed by 6 global collaborators. Sample metadata almost always included a de-identified subject ID, COVID-19 status, age in years and sex. Where available, HLA class I and class II types were taken from metadata supplied by the sample provider and were not determined by assay-based typing. What the study reported, not specific to this receptor: How much clinical and demographic metadata was included differed by source and by participant, and the metadata was provided uncurated.

Participants in the prospective study were aged about 18 to 95 years, lived in more than 20 United States geographic areas, and enrolled through a virtual design. Cohort assignment in the prospective study relied on participant-reported clinical history from a screening survey and a study questionnaire. Exposed participants had been in contact with someone with a PCR-confirmed or clinician-diagnosed COVID-19 case within 2 weeks of study entry. In the prospective study, whole blood, serum and a nasopharyngeal or oropharyngeal swab were collected from each participant by mobile phlebotomists. Participants in the prospective study had the option to provide additional blood draws and questionnaires over an approximately 2-month period. Blood samples from the prospective study were shipped frozen or at room temperature prior to DNA extraction. Concerning this clone: Its antigen specificity is not known. Within one base of it there is no much larger clone, and no base qualities were kept.

TCRbeta CDR3 regions were amplified from genomic DNA using the immunoSEQ Assay, a bias-controlled multiplex PCR. The authors' pipeline ran thus. The number of nucleated cells in each sample was estimated by amplification of reference gene primers within the assay. Sequence reads were collapsed and filtered to measure the absolute abundance of every unique TCRbeta CDR3 rearrangement. For each sample, productive Simpson clonality was calculated as the square root of Simpson's diversity index over productive rearrangements. TCRdb re-hosts the immuneACCESS table, in-frame sequences only. Its copies lack some clones; in the studies checked, an unresolved V gene accounts for under half of them, and the cause for the rest is not known. V and J calls and clone size are those listed in that table; D and trimming were worked out from the DNA. Within this sample are 350,000 to 450,000 clones, with approximately 91% of them counted one time only. The ten most abundant clones make up about 0.83% of the sample.

The CDR3 measures 15 amino acids from cysteine to phenylalanine. Of the read, only the CDR3 DNA is kept; its 45 bases are in frame from base 1. For CDR1 and CDR2, the germline V gene (reference sequence) lists LNHDA and SQIVND. V is cut by 4 bases and J by 5 bases, and the space between the germline ends is 15 bases. The sequence joins TRBV19 to TRBJ1-5; the D gene cannot be resolved reliably. The sequenced material came from PBMCs or T cells enriched from blood (not recorded which). This TCR derives from a woman in her thirties or forties who had been exposed to COVID-19. The CDR3 loop reads CASSTPDVRDQPQHF. The DNA sequence is given as TGTGCCAGTAGTACACCGGATGTACGGGATCAGCCCCAGCATTTT.